This T cell receptor beta chain was found in a study of T-cell memory formation after mild COVID-19. Findings and limits, study-wide: CD4+ contracting clones lay mainly in CM and EM, CD8+ ones in EMRA. Pre-infection memory showed some responding clones, and this suggested that cross-reactive memory joined. Clones contracting over day 15 to 85 were CD4/CD8 balanced, with later expanders leaning CD4+.

TCRdb re-analysed the 5' RACE reads in MiXCR, keeping a single row per CDR3 protein. The data hold 470,000 or so distinct CDR3 sequences, with roughly 18% observed a single time. This clonotype was seen at least ten times. Its antigen is unknown. CDR3 length: 14 amino acids. Germline CDR1 is MNHNY and CDR2 is SVGAGI (reference sequence). Losses at the gene ends were 4 bases for V and 1 base for J; bases not matched to a gene: 2. The sequenced sample consisted of PBMCs or a T cell subset sorted from them (not recorded which). The receptor was derived from a man younger than 30 who had mild COVID-19 (a few samples of this study predate the infection). Cell type and time point are not known. The V call is TRBV6-6, the J call TRBJ2-3; 7 bases are a match to TRBD2. The CDR3 region is CASSLRGGTDTQYF. Written as DNA, the CDR3 is TGTGCCAGCAGTTTACGGGGGGGCACAGATACGCAGTATTTT.